Given below is one T cell receptor beta chain in context. Time point of the sample: peripheral blood 6 weeks after treatment start. These data are taken from a study of PD-L1 blockade in urothelial cancer. TCRdb's table, derived via immunoSEQ multiplex PCR, lists solely in-frame clones and lacks some. The table lists more than 95,000 clones, about 82% of them singletons. This clonotype was sampled from a man aged 45-65 years with urothelial cancer. This specimen consisted of PBMCs, obtained around atezolizumab (anti-PD-L1) treatment.

The CDR3 reads CASSIPGNYEQYF. The CDR3 DNA follows: TGTGCCAGTAGTATCCCGGGAAACTACGAGCAGTACTTC. This chain connects TRBV19 to TRBJ2-7; maybe TRBD2 (5 bases). Germline V CDR1 and CDR2: LNHDA, SQIVND (reference sequence). The V gene lost 3 bases and the J gene lost 3 bases, with 9 bases spanning the gap. This CDR3 is 13 amino acids long. Combining the CDR3 with reference TRBV19 and TRBJ2-7 gives the whole variable domain DGGITQSPKYLFRKEGQNVTLSCEQNLNHDAMYWYRQDPGQGLRLIYYSQIVNDFQKGDIAEGYSVSREKKESFPLTVTSAQKNPTAFYLCASSIPGNYEQYFGPGTRLTVT.